This is a list of T cell receptor beta chains from one sample in a study of human T cells and chemical hapten exposure. TCRdb reanalysed the RACE reads using MiXCR and keeps one entry per CDR3 protein. The sample holds some 360,000 distinct CDR3 sequences, 5% to 6.5% seen once. The input for sequencing was whole blood, taken in connection with sensitization to the hapten diphenylcyclopropenone (DPC). These receptor sequences come from a woman aged 50 to 65 with alopecia areata. Some clones in this sample may be carry-over from other donors' samples. Each CDR3 is given with its conserved first and last residue. Each record gives: CDR3 DNA, CDR3 protein, clone size, V gene, J gene, D gene. The D gene is left open where the match is weak. Only part of the rows carry a size: once, few, many, or a class if the clone is expanded.

CDR3nt: TGCGCCAGCAGCCACCTCCCGGGACAGGGGGAAAACACCATATATTTT
CDR3aa: CASSHLPGQGENTIYF
abundance: -
v_gene: TRBV4-1
j_gene: TRBJ1-3
d_gene: TRBD1

CDR3nt: TGTGCCAGCAGCAGTTGGGACTCAGACACAGATACGCAGTATTTT
CDR3aa: CASSSWDSDTDTQYF
abundance: many
v_gene: TRBV9
j_gene: TRBJ2-3
d_gene: -

CDR3nt: TGTGCCAGCAGCTTAGAGGCGCCCCGAGGGGCAGATACGCAGTATTTT
CDR3aa: CASSLEAPRGADTQYF
abundance: -
v_gene: TRBV7-9
j_gene: TRBJ2-3
d_gene: -

CDR3nt: TGTGCCAGCAGTTATTCCCGACATACGAAAGAGACCCAGTACTTC
CDR3aa: CASSYSRHTKETQYF
abundance: few
v_gene: TRBV6-2/TRBV6-3
j_gene: TRBJ2-5
d_gene: -

CDR3nt: TGTGCCAGCATTAACAGGTTCACAGATACGCAGTATTTT
CDR3aa: CASINRFTDTQYF
abundance: many
v_gene: TRBV27
j_gene: TRBJ2-3
d_gene: -

CDR3nt: TGTGCCAGCAGCTCTCTTAGGGGACTAGGAGCTTTCTTT
CDR3aa: CASSSLRGLGAFF
abundance: -
v_gene: TRBV11-2
j_gene: TRBJ1-1
d_gene: -

CDR3nt: TGTGCCAGCAGCCTAAGCGCCAACAGAAACACCATATATTTT
CDR3aa: CASSLSANRNTIYF
abundance: few
v_gene: TRBV7-9
j_gene: TRBJ1-3
d_gene: -

CDR3nt: TGCAGTGCTAGTTGGGCGAGCTCACCCGACGTTAGCTCTGGAAACACCATATATTTT
CDR3aa: CSASWASSPDVSSGNTIYF
abundance: many
v_gene: TRBV20-1
j_gene: TRBJ1-3
d_gene: -

CDR3nt: TGCAGCGCTAGGACAGGGGTAGTTTATGGCTACACCTTC
CDR3aa: CSARTGVVYGYTF
abundance: -
v_gene: TRBV29-1
j_gene: TRBJ1-2
d_gene: TRBD1

CDR3nt: TGCAGTGCTAGAGGGTTTTTAGCGGGAGAGAAGAATGAGCAGTTCTTC
CDR3aa: CSARGFLAGEKNEQFF
abundance: few
v_gene: TRBV20-1
j_gene: TRBJ2-1
d_gene: TRBD2

CDR3nt: TGTGCCAGCAGCCCGGACGGCAGGGGAGCTTTCTTT
CDR3aa: CASSPDGRGAFF
abundance: -
v_gene: TRBV6-5
j_gene: TRBJ1-1
d_gene: -

CDR3nt: TGTGCCAGCAGCGAGGGTTATGAGCAGTTCTTC
CDR3aa: CASSEGYEQFF
abundance: many
v_gene: TRBV9
j_gene: TRBJ2-1
d_gene: -

CDR3nt: TGTGCCAGCAGTCCCTCACCTAGTGATGGCTACACCTTC
CDR3aa: CASSPSPSDGYTF
abundance: many
v_gene: TRBV28
j_gene: TRBJ1-2
d_gene: -

CDR3nt: TGTGCCAGCAGCTTTTGGGGCACAGATACGCAGTATTTT
CDR3aa: CASSFWGTDTQYF
abundance: many
v_gene: TRBV11-2
j_gene: TRBJ2-3
d_gene: -

CDR3nt: TGTGCCAGCAGCCAAGAATGGACCAGTACGGAAAAACTGTTTTTT
CDR3aa: CASSQEWTSTEKLFF
abundance: -
v_gene: TRBV3-1
j_gene: TRBJ1-4
d_gene: -

CDR3nt: TGTGCCAGCAGTTACAGGGGGTACGATCAGCCCCAGCATTTT
CDR3aa: CASSYRGYDQPQHF
abundance: few
v_gene: TRBV27
j_gene: TRBJ1-5
d_gene: TRBD1

CDR3nt: TGTGCCAGCAGCTCCGGACGGTCTAGCACAGATACGCAGTATTTT
CDR3aa: CASSSGRSSTDTQYF
abundance: few
v_gene: TRBV5-4
j_gene: TRBJ2-3
d_gene: -

CDR3nt: TGCAGCGTTGAGAGAGGGACTAGCGGGAAGAATGGGCAGTACTTC
CDR3aa: CSVERGTSGKNGQYF
abundance: -
v_gene: TRBV29-1
j_gene: TRBJ2-7
d_gene: TRBD2

CDR3nt: TGTGCCAGCACCAAAACCGGACAGGGTCTCTACGAGCAGTACTTC
CDR3aa: CASTKTGQGLYEQYF
abundance: -
v_gene: TRBV28
j_gene: TRBJ2-7
d_gene: TRBD1

CDR3nt: TGTGCCAGCAGCTTAGATTTCTCGGGGGTTGCAGATACGCAGTATTTT
CDR3aa: CASSLDFSGVADTQYF
abundance: many
v_gene: TRBV7-2
j_gene: TRBJ2-3
d_gene: -

CDR3nt: TGCAGCGTTCCCAGGGAAGGGGTGAAAACTGAAGCTTTCTTT
CDR3aa: CSVPREGVKTEAFF
abundance: few
v_gene: TRBV29-1
j_gene: TRBJ1-1
d_gene: -

CDR3nt: TGTGCCAGCAGCGGGGCGGACAATGAGCAGTTCTTC
CDR3aa: CASSGADNEQFF
abundance: -
v_gene: TRBV7-2
j_gene: TRBJ2-1
d_gene: -

CDR3nt: TGTGCCAGCGGGCGGGGTTCCCACTACGAGCAGTACTTC
CDR3aa: CASGRGSHYEQYF
abundance: -
v_gene: TRBV12-3/TRBV12-4
j_gene: TRBJ2-7
d_gene: -

CDR3nt: TGTGCCAGCAACGGGAGGACATTCGGGGCCAACGTCCTGACTTTC
CDR3aa: CASNGRTFGANVLTF
abundance: few
v_gene: TRBV2
j_gene: TRBJ2-6
d_gene: TRBD2

CDR3nt: TGTGCCAGCAGCTTTCCAACTACAACTAATGAAAAACTGTTTTTT
CDR3aa: CASSFPTTTNEKLFF
abundance: many
v_gene: TRBV7-2
j_gene: TRBJ1-4
d_gene: -

CDR3nt: TGTGCCAGCAGTGAAGGGAGGGGGGGCAATCAGCCCCAGCATTTT
CDR3aa: CASSEGRGGNQPQHF
abundance: many
v_gene: TRBV2
j_gene: TRBJ1-5
d_gene: -

CDR3nt: TGTGCCTGGACGCTGGACAGGGGGCCAGGGGCCAACGTCCTGACTTTC
CDR3aa: CAWTLDRGPGANVLTF
abundance: many
v_gene: TRBV30
j_gene: TRBJ2-6
d_gene: TRBD1

CDR3nt: TGTGCCACCAGCAGCGGACCAGACTCTGGGGCCAACGTCCTGACTTTC
CDR3aa: CATSSGPDSGANVLTF
abundance: many
v_gene: TRBV15
j_gene: TRBJ2-6
d_gene: -

CDR3nt: TGTGCCAGCAGCCAAGTAGCGGGGTACGAGCAGTACTTC
CDR3aa: CASSQVAGYEQYF
abundance: many
v_gene: TRBV14
j_gene: TRBJ2-7
d_gene: TRBD2

CDR3nt: TGTGCCAGCAGTTACGACAGGGGCAATCAGCCCCAGCATTTT
CDR3aa: CASSYDRGNQPQHF
abundance: -
v_gene: TRBV6-6
j_gene: TRBJ1-5
d_gene: TRBD1

CDR3nt: TGTGCCAGCAGCTTAGCTCTGCGGCTAGCGGGTAACACCGGGGAGCTGTTTTTT
CDR3aa: CASSLALRLAGNTGELFF
abundance: many
v_gene: TRBV11-2
j_gene: TRBJ2-2
d_gene: TRBD2

CDR3nt: TGCAGCGTACAGGGACTAGCGGTCTACGAGCAGTACTTC
CDR3aa: CSVQGLAVYEQYF
abundance: many
v_gene: TRBV29-1
j_gene: TRBJ2-7
d_gene: TRBD2

CDR3nt: TGCGCCAGCAGGTCTGGGGATGAAGCTTTCTTT
CDR3aa: CASRSGDEAFF
abundance: -
v_gene: TRBV4-1
j_gene: TRBJ1-1
d_gene: -

CDR3nt: TGTGCCAGCTCACCACGAGTACCACAGGGGGCTCGGGAGCAGTACTTC
CDR3aa: CASSPRVPQGAREQYF
abundance: -
v_gene: TRBV18
j_gene: TRBJ2-7
d_gene: TRBD1

CDR3nt: TGTGCCAGCAGTTTGGGACAGGGGGCTGGCGAGCAGTACTTC
CDR3aa: CASSLGQGAGEQYF
abundance: many
v_gene: TRBV12-3/TRBV12-4
j_gene: TRBJ2-7
d_gene: TRBD1

CDR3nt: TGTGCCAGCAGCTTGGCCCCCGGGGACACCGGGGAGCTGTTTTTT
CDR3aa: CASSLAPGDTGELFF
abundance: few
v_gene: TRBV5-4
j_gene: TRBJ2-2
d_gene: -

CDR3nt: TGTGCCAGCAGCTTGGCGTATTCGGATACGCAGTATTTT
CDR3aa: CASSLAYSDTQYF
abundance: many
v_gene: TRBV5-6
j_gene: TRBJ2-3
d_gene: -